The 28 T cell receptor beta chains presented below share a single source sample, sequenced in a study of cytomegalovirus exposure and HLA in healthy donors (dated by TCRdb to about 2017). Library preparation used the immunoSEQ multiplex PCR assay. For the multiplex PCR, a mixture combining 60 forward primers for TCR Vbeta segments and 13 reverse primers for TCR Jbeta segments was used. TCRdb mirrors the immuneACCESS table, restricted to in-frame sequences. Some clones are absent from its copies; in checked studies, under half trace to an unresolved V gene, and the reason for the others is unknown. This sample has roughly 110,000 clones in its table, and 65% to 80% of those were observed once. Approximately 2.8% of the sample lies in the top ten. The sequenced sample was PBMCs. The source of these receptors is a male donor in good health and CMV-seropositive.

The chain's CDR3 is CASSEEGSSYEQYF. In DNA, the CDR3 is TGTGCCAGCAGTGAGGAGGGGAGCTCCTACGAGCAGTACTTC. The chain joins TRBV27 to TRBJ2-7, with D possibly TRBD2 on 6 matching bases. Germline V gene sequence: CDR1 MNHEY, CDR2 SMNVEV (reference sequence). V lost 5 bases to trimming and J lost 0 bases, with 11 bases between them. The CDR3 has 14 amino acids.

V is TRBV5-1 and J is TRBJ1-1, with a possible D match to TRBD1 (5 bases). Trimming stripped 0 bases from V and 11 bases from J, with 17 bases between. Germline values: CDR1 SGHRS, CDR2 YFSETQ. The CDR3 runs 14 residues. The CDR3 DNA reads as TGCGCCAGCAGCTTGGAGGGGCCTCAGGGTACGGCTTTCTTT. This codes for CASSLEGPQGTAFF.

CDR3 sequence reads: CALAGGAHGYTF. CDR3 bases: TGTGCCTTAGCGGGGGGGGCGCATGGCTACACCTTC. This chain connects TRBV7-9 to TRBJ1-2; D possibly corresponds to TRBD1 (6 bases). The CDR3 sequence is 12 residues long. CDR1 and CDR2 from the germline V gene are SEHNR and FQNEAQ (reference sequence). V lost 11 bases and J lost 6, with 16 bases in between. Using reference TRBV7-9 and TRBJ1-2 for the parts outside the CDR3, the full variable domain is DTGVSQNPRHKITKRGQNVTFRCDPISEHNRLYWYRQTLGQGPEFLTYFQNEAQLEKSRLLSDRFSAERPKGSFSTLEIQRTEQGDSAMYLCALAGGAHGYTFGSGTRLTVV.

This clone was seen a single time. V usage is TRBV29-1 and J usage is TRBJ2-1; 10 positions agree with TRBD1. CDR1 is SQVTM, CDR2 ANQGSEA, per germline. Losses at the gene ends were 6 bases for V and 3 bases for J; bases not matched to a gene: 8. The length of the CDR3 is 15 residues. This CDR3 reads CSVGGQGRNYNEQFF. CDR3 coding DNA: TGCAGCGTCGGGGGACAGGGGCGAAACTACAATGAGCAGTTCTTC.

V usage is TRBV2 and J usage is TRBJ1-5; tentative D call: TRBD1 (6 bases). V was clipped by 6 bases and J by 0 bases, with 12 bases between them. The CDR3 extends over 15 amino acids. Germline CDR1 reads SNHLY; CDR2 reads FYNNEI. CDR3 nucleotide sequence: TGTGCCAGCAGCCTGGACAGACATAGCAATCAGCCCCAGCATTTT. Protein: CASSLDRHSNQPQHF. The full variable domain, rest sourced from reference TRBV2 and TRBJ1-5, is EPEVTQTPSHQVTQMGQEVILRCVPISNHLYFYWYRQILGQKVEFLVSFYNNEISEKSEIFDDQFSVERPDGSNFTLKIRSTKLEDSAMYFCASSLDRHSNQPQHFGDGTRLSIL.

The rearrangement uses TRBV27 and TRBJ2-5, with D maybe TRBD1 (5 bases). Trimming removed 3 bases from V and 4 bases from J, with 12 bases in between. There are 14 residues in the CDR3. In germline, CDR1 is MNHEY, CDR2 SMNVEV (reference sequence). For the CDR3, the DNA is TGTGCCAGCAGTTTGTATGGGGCAGGAGAGACCCAGTACTTC. As protein: CASSLYGAGETQYF.

This sequence joins TRBV29-1 and TRBJ2-7; TRBD1 is a possible D gene (6 bases). The CDR3 length is 12 residues. V was trimmed by 4 bases and J by 6 bases, leaving 13 bases between them. Germline CDR1 reads SQVTM; CDR2 reads ANQGSEA. CDR3 residues: CSVVGQGIEQYF. CDR3 sequence (DNA): TGCAGCGTTGTGGGGCAGGGGATCGAGCAGTACTTC.

The V and J genes are TRBV6-1 and TRBJ2-5; 7 bases fit TRBD2. Trimming at V came to 6 bases and at J to 11 bases, leaving 12 bases not matched to a gene. Germline V gives CDR1 MNHNS, CDR2 SASEGT. This CDR3 is 13 amino acids long. The CDR3, as DNA: TGTGCCAGCAGCCTCGGGGGGTATGGAGAGCAGTACTTC. This translates into CASSLGGYGEQYF.

The chain combines TRBV2 with TRBJ1-1; D uncertain. The CDR3 is made up of 15 amino acids. The germline V gene has CDR1 SNHLY and CDR2 FYNNEI. V shed 0 bases and J shed 0 bases, with 8 bases lying between them. Here the CDR3 DNA reads TGTGCCAGCAGTGAAGCCACTATGATGAACACTGAAGCTTTCTTT. It specifies CASSEATMMNTEAFF.

The chain combines TRBV15 with TRBJ2-3, with 7 nucleotides matching TRBD1. The trim removed 7 bases at V and 3 bases at J, leaving 7 bases unmatched. In germline, CDR1 is LNHNV, CDR2 YYDKDF (reference sequence). This CDR3 is built from 14 residues. In DNA, the CDR3 is TGTGCCACCACAGACAGGGTGGGGACAGATACGCAGTATTTT. It translates to CATTDRVGTDTQYF.

The chain has TRBV7-9 and TRBJ2-1, with 7 bases lining up with TRBD2. This CDR3 comprises 16 residues. The junction had 10 bases not matched to a gene; V was cut back by 5 bases and J by 3 bases. In germline, CDR1 is SEHNR, CDR2 FQNEAQ (reference sequence). The DNA for the CDR3 is TGTGCCAGCAGCCCCCTCGGGCGGGGGATCTACAATGAGCAGTTCTTC. Translating it yields CASSPLGRGIYNEQFF. Drawing the rest from reference TRBV7-9 and TRBJ2-1, the complete variable domain is DTGVSQNPRHKITKRGQNVTFRCDPISEHNRLYWYRQTLGQGPEFLTYFQNEAQLEKSRLLSDRFSAERPKGSFSTLEIQRTEQGDSAMYLCASSPLGRGIYNEQFFGPGTRLTVL.

The chain joins TRBV5-4 to TRBJ2-6; no firm D call. The CDR3 sequence is 18 residues long. V was shortened by 1 base and J by 0 bases, with 14 bases between the two germline ends. Germline V gives CDR1 SGHNT, CDR2 YYREEE (reference sequence). This CDR3 is CASSLYRALSSGANVLTF. In DNA form, the CDR3 reads TGTGCCAGCAGCTTGTACCGAGCGCTGAGCTCTGGGGCCAACGTCCTGACTTTC.

This clone was found once. This chain uses TRBV7-6 with TRBJ2-7; 10 bases map to TRBD1. Losses at the gene ends were 6 bases for V and 3 bases for J; bases not matched to a gene: 11. From germline, CDR1 is SGHVS and CDR2 FNYEAQ. The CDR3 loop spans 16 amino acids. The CDR3 DNA follows: TGTGCCAGCAGTCCTGAGGGGGGACAGGGGAACTACGAGCAGTACTTC. Its translation is CASSPEGGQGNYEQYF.

This clone was seen more than once but under ten times. This chain connects TRBV9 to TRBJ2-2; TRBD2 aligns across 8 bases. The junction had 14 bases not matched to a gene; V was cut back by 3 bases and J by 4 bases. CDR3 length: 18 residues. In germline, CDR1 is SGDLS, CDR2 YYNGEE. CDR3 in DNA: TGTGCCAGCAGCGAAAACCCCGGGGGGGGAGGGAGCACCGGGGAGCTGTTTTTT. Amino acids: CASSENPGGGGSTGELFF.

The chain has TRBV7-9 and TRBJ2-2, with TRBD1 identical over 8 bases. The CDR3 is 16 amino acids. V lost 7 bases and J lost 1; bases outside the gene matches: 8. Germline lookup yields CDR1 SEHNR and CDR2 FQNEAQ (reference sequence). The CDR3 nucleotides are TGTGCCAGCACCGGACAGGGAGAGCTGAACACCGGGGAGCTGTTTTTT. It yields the protein CASTGQGELNTGELFF.

This clone was seen only once. The chain links TRBV18 to TRBJ1-4; D remains unclear. Trimming left V 0 bases short and J 7 bases short, with 12 bases between. From germline, CDR1 is KGHSH and CDR2 LQKENI. The CDR3 has 15 residues. This CDR3 is CASSPPSVRAEKLFF. CDR3 DNA sequence: TGTGCCAGCTCACCACCGTCGGTGAGGGCTGAAAAACTGTTTTTT.

The genes are TRBV25-1 and TRBJ1-4, with D perhaps matching TRBD1 (5 bases). The CDR3 is 15 amino acids. From germline, CDR1 is MGHDK and CDR2 SYGVNS. Between the trimmed V and J ends, which lost 7 bases and 5 bases, there was a span of 17 bases. The CDR3 reads CASTRGGAGNEKLFF. DNA for the CDR3: TGTGCCAGCACCAGAGGCGGGGCGGGGAATGAAAAACTGTTTTTT.

This rearrangement joins TRBV19 to TRBJ1-5, with D unresolved. The CDR3 is made up of 12 amino acids. Trimming shortened V by 5 bases and J by 0 bases, and 2 bases separated the two germline ends. From germline, CDR1 is LNHDA and CDR2 SQIVND (reference sequence). The CDR3 loop is CASSYSNQPQHF. The CDR3, as DNA: TGTGCCAGTAGTTATAGCAATCAGCCCCAGCATTTT. Based on the CDR3 plus reference TRBV19 and TRBJ1-5, the full variable domain is DGGITQSPKYLFRKEGQNVTLSCEQNLNHDAMYWYRQDPGQGLRLIYYSQIVNDFQKGDIAEGYSVSREKKESFPLTVTSAQKNPTAFYLCASSYSNQPQHFGDGTRLSIL.

The chain combines TRBV11-2 with TRBJ2-3; 11 bases fit TRBD2. The V gene's germline CDR1 is SGHAT and CDR2 FQNNGV. With V trimmed by 4 bases and J by 6 bases, 6 bases remained unmatched. The CDR3 has 15 amino acids. Here the CDR3 reads CASSWGASGGDTQYF. CDR3 coding DNA: TGTGCCAGCAGCTGGGGGGCTAGCGGGGGGGATACGCAGTATTTT.

A remark on this clone: Compared with germline, one end of the junction differs, possibly owing to a read error. In nucleotides, the CDR3 is TGCAGCGTGACCAGGGGGGCAAATCAGCCCCAGAATTTT. Its protein is CSVTRGANQPQNF. V gene TRBV29-1 combines with J gene TRBJ1-5; TRBD1 matches 7 bases. The CDR3 totals 13 residues. Germline V gene sequence: CDR1 SQVTM, CDR2 ANQGSEA. The full variable domain, rest sourced from reference TRBV29-1 and TRBJ1-5, is SAVISQKPSRDICQRGTSLTIQCQVDSQVTMMFWYRQQPGQSLTLIATANQGSEATYESGFVIDKFPISRPNLTFSTLTVSNMSPEDSSIYLCSVTRGANQPQNFGDGTRLSIL.

J is TRBJ2-3 and V is TRBV7-9; 10 bases match TRBD2. The CDR3 extends over 19 amino acids. J lost 2 bases, V lost 5 bases, and 16 bases had no gene match. The germline gives CDR1 SEHNR, CDR2 FQNEAQ (reference sequence). The CDR3 DNA follows: TGTGCCAGCAGCCCGCAGCGGGAGGGCTCATATTCGAACACAGATACGCAGTATTTT. Translation: CASSPQREGSYSNTDTQYF.

J is TRBJ2-7 and V is TRBV28, with 8 bases matching TRBD1. The CDR3 loop spans 15 amino acids. J was trimmed by 4 bases and V by 4 bases; bases with no gene match: 9. Germline loops: CDR1 MDHEN, CDR2 SYDVKM. CDR3 bases: TGTGCCAGCAGTTCCCGGGACAGGTTAAAATACGAGCAGTACTTC. It translates to CASSSRDRLKYEQYF.

The chain has TRBV7-9 and TRBJ2-7, with 9 bases identical to TRBD1. The CDR3 is made up of 14 amino acids. J lost 5 bases, V lost 5 bases, and 7 bases had no gene match. Germline V gene lookup returns CDR1 SEHNR and CDR2 FQNEAQ (reference sequence). CDR3 DNA: TGTGCCAGCAGCCCTCGGGACAGGGTCAACGAGCAGTACTTC. Amino acid sequence: CASSPRDRVNEQYF.

The V call is TRBV15, the J call TRBJ2-7; 7 bases are a match to TRBD2. CDR1 LNHNV and CDR2 YYDKDF come from the germline V gene (reference sequence). J gave up 3 bases and V 0 bases, and 5 bases lay outside the gene matches. The CDR3 is 15 residues long. The CDR3 nucleotides read TGTGCCACCAGCAGAGAAAGGCGGGAGAACTACGAGCAGTACTTC. It translates to CATSRERRENYEQYF.

V usage is TRBV7-6 and J usage is TRBJ2-3, with D hard to call. This CDR3 is built from 11 residues. Deletions cut 1 base from V and 11 bases from J, with 7 bases between. Germline V CDR1 and CDR2: SGHVS, FNYEAQ. CDR3 DNA: TGTGCCAGCAGCTTAGGGCCAGGGCAGTATTTT. Its translation: CASSLGPGQYF.

This chain joins TRBV7-9 and TRBJ1-5; weak D call: TRBD1 (5 bases). Trimming took 4 bases from V and 5 from J, leaving 24 bases between them. Germline V gene sequence: CDR1 SEHNR, CDR2 FQNEAQ (reference sequence). CDR3 length: 18 amino acids. The DNA for the CDR3 is TGTGCCAGCAGCTCGACCGAGGGGAGGAGTATCACGGATCAGCCCCAGCATTTT. It codes for CASSSTEGRSITDQPQHF.

This clone was picked up a small number of times. The chain employs TRBV2 and TRBJ2-2; TRBD2 aligns across 12 bases. V shed 7 bases and J 6 bases; nucleotides not matched to a gene: 12. The V gene's germline CDR1 is SNHLY and CDR2 FYNNEI. The CDR3 runs 17 residues. The CDR3 region is CASTNPGLAGAPGELFF. The CDR3 DNA follows: TGTGCCAGCACCAACCCGGGACTAGCGGGCGCCCCCGGGGAGCTGTTTTTT.

This sequence joins TRBV7-2 and TRBJ2-4; TRBD1 agrees at 7 bases. Per germline, CDR1 SGHTA and CDR2 FQGNSA. The CDR3 is made up of 13 amino acids. After removal of 5 bases from V and 8 bases from J, the junction contained 6 bases not matched to a gene. The CDR3 reads CASSPGGFYIQYF. The CDR3 coding sequence is TGTGCCAGCAGCCCAGGGGGATTCTACATTCAGTACTTC. The full variable domain, its missing parts supplied by reference TRBV7-2 and TRBJ2-4, is GAGVSQSPSNKVTEKGKDVELRCDPISGHTALYWYRQSLGQGLEFLIYFQGNSAPDKSGLPSDRFSAERTGGSVSTLTIQRTQQEDSAVYLCASSPGGFYIQYFGAGTRLSVL.